The source of this T cell receptor (beta chain) is a study of T cell repertoires in cytomegalovirus infection. Study as a whole: Epitope selection comprised recently identified HLA-C-restricted CMV epitopes and well-studied HLA-B-restricted CMV epitopes. Study-wide results and caveats: Identification of carriers of CMV plus the relevant HLA was performed using cumulative public TCR beta family frequency.

With respect to this clonotype: Its antigen is unknown.

Each CDR3 protein gets one entry after TCRdb re-called the reads with MiXCR. This table has about 500,000 distinct CDR3 sequences, roughly a third appearing once. V lost 2 bases to trimming and J lost 7 bases, with 5 bases between them. This CDR3 contains 11 residues. CDR1 and CDR2 from the germline V gene are SGHTA and FQGNSA. Sequencing was performed on cultured PBMCs, taken from culture after CMV antigen stimulation. The receptor comes from a human donor in good health (CMV status not recorded). Some clones in this sample may be carry-over from other donors' samples. This sequence joins TRBV7-2 and TRBJ2-5; D not resolved. The CDR3 loop reads CASSLSVTQYF. The CDR3 nucleotides read TGTGCCAGCAGCTTATCTGTGACCCAGTACTTC.